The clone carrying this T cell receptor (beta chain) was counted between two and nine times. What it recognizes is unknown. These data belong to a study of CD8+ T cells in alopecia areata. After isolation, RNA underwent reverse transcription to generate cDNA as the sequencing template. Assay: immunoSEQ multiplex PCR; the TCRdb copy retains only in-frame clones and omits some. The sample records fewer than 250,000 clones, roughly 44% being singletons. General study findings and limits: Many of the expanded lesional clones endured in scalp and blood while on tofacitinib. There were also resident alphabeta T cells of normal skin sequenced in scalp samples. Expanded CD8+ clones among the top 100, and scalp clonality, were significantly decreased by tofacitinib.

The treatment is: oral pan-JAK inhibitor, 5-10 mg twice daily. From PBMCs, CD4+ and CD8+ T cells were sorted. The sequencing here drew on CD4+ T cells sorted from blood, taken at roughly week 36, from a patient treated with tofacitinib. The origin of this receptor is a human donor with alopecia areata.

CDR3 sequence (DNA): TGTGCCAGCAGCTTATTCAGGGCCTACAATCAGCCCCAGCATTTT. It encodes CASSLFRAYNQPQHF. The chain recombines TRBV7-2 with TRBJ1-5; D is perhaps TRBD1 (5 bases). V was pared by 2 bases and J by 3 bases, with 11 bases between. Germline lookup yields CDR1 SGHTA and CDR2 FQGNSA. The CDR3 contains 15 residues.